This TCR beta chain was retrieved from a study of cytomegalovirus exposure and HLA in healthy donors. The germline CDR1 and CDR2 sequences are MDHEN and SYDVKM. Trimming pared 2 bases from V and 3 bases from J, leaving 10 bases between. The CDR3 is 14 amino acids. TCRdb's table, derived via immunoSEQ multiplex PCR, lists solely in-frame clones and lacks some. This sample has about 73,000 clones, with roughly 95% found just once. The donors were part of the validation cohort of 120 or so subjects. That cohort was separate from the first cohort, which comprised some 670 subjects. As concerns this clone: As yet, its antigen is unknown.

Study-wide results and caveats: Researchers reported that a few CMV-associated chains were confirmed in vitro as CMV antigen-specific. Subsequent analysis revealed that first-cohort TCR clusters tended to co-occur in the 110 or so validation repertoires. Associated with cytomegalovirus, according to the listing, were 150 to 200 TCR beta chains.

This chain joins TRBV28 and TRBJ1-1, with D possibly being TRBD1 (6 bases). Specimen: PBMCs. The sequence derives from a young man in good health and CMV-seronegative. CDR3 bases: TGTGCCAGCAGTTTACACAGGGCGGACACTGAAGCTTTCTTT. This codes for CASSLHRADTEAFF. Combining the CDR3 with reference TRBV28 and TRBJ1-1 gives the whole variable domain DVKVTQSSRYLVKRTGEKVFLECVQDMDHENMFWYRQDPGLGLRLIYFSYDVKMKEKGDIPEGYSVSREKKERFSLILESASTNQTSMYLCASSLHRADTEAFFGQGTRLTVV.